Listed here are 25 T cell receptor beta chains from one sample, sequenced in a study of neoadjuvant anti-PD-1 for oral cavity cancer. Clones were sequenced by immunoSEQ multiplex PCR, and TCRdb holds only the in-frame ones, with some missing. This sample carries roughly 25,000 clones, 26% of them seen once, and the ten largest clones take about 16%. The sample's time point: after neoadjuvant nivolumab, at surgical resection. The sample in question was tumor tissue, obtained after nivolumab (anti-PD-1) treatment. The receptors stem from a person aged 40 to 85 with oral cavity squamous cell carcinoma.

This clone was counted only a few times. V gene TRBV7-9 combines with J gene TRBJ2-3; no reliable D call. V lost 2 bases and J 3 bases, leaving 15 bases between the germline ends. The germline CDR1 and CDR2 sequences are SEHNR and FQNEAQ (reference sequence). The CDR3 covers 16 residues. In nucleotides, the CDR3 is TGTGCCAGCAGCTTATCTTTCTGGGGTTCGACAGATACGCAGTATTTT. The encoded protein is CASSLSFWGSTDTQYF.

This clone was detected ten times or more. The CDR3 DNA reads TGTGCCACCAACCGGGATAAGGATCAGCCCCAGCATTTT. Its protein is CATNRDKDQPQHF. V and J are TRBV18 and TRBJ1-5; D is ambiguous. V gave up 10 bases and J gave up 5 bases, with 15 bases separating them. The CDR3 runs 13 residues. Germline lookup yields CDR1 KGHSH and CDR2 LQKENI.

This chain links TRBV5-8 with TRBJ1-3; D not resolved. The CDR3 totals 13 residues. Germline V gene lookup returns CDR1 SGHTS and CDR2 YDEGEE. Trimming took off 6 bases at V and 2 bases at J, with 9 bases between the two ends. CDR3 amino acids: CASISDAGNTIYF. In DNA, the CDR3 is TGTGCCAGCATCTCGGACGCTGGAAACACCATATATTTT. The full variable domain, its missing parts supplied by reference TRBV5-8 and TRBJ1-3, is EAGVTQSPTHLIKTRGQQATLRCSPISGHTSVYWYQQALGLGLQFLLWYDEGEERNRGNFPPRFSGRQFPNYSSELNVNALELEDSALYLCASISDAGNTIYFGEGSWLTVV.

This clone was recorded a few times. V and J are TRBV5-4 and TRBJ1-3, with 8 nucleotides matching TRBD1. This CDR3 has 15 amino acids. The J segment lost 6 bases and the V segment lost 0 bases, leaving 5 bases of the junction unmatched. Germline lookup yields CDR1 SGHNT and CDR2 YYREEE (reference sequence). Here the CDR3 DNA reads TGTGCCAGCAGCTTGGGGACAGGGCTGGTAAACACCATATATTTT. Translating it yields CASSLGTGLVNTIYF.

The chain links TRBV5-4 to TRBJ2-3, with 8 positions matching TRBD2. Germline V gives CDR1 SGHNT, CDR2 YYREEE (reference sequence). This CDR3 spans 15 amino acids. The junction had 6 bases not matched to a gene; V was cut back by 5 bases and J by 1 base. In DNA form, the CDR3 reads TGTGCCAGCAGTTTAGCGGGGAAAGGCACAGATACGCAGTATTTT. This encodes CASSLAGKGTDTQYF.

The J gene is TRBJ1-4, the V gene TRBV2, with a weak D call TRBD1 (5 bases). CDR3 length: 15 amino acids. CDR1 is SNHLY, CDR2 FYNNEI, per germline. V was pared by 3 bases and J by 7 bases, with 15 bases between. As DNA, the CDR3 is TGTGCCAGCAGTGATTGGACAACAGGTGGTGAAAAACTGTTTTTT. It codes for CASSDWTTGGEKLFF.

The chain combines TRBV6-5 with TRBJ2-2; D is ambiguous. Germline CDR1 and CDR2: MNHEY and SVGAGI. CDR3 length: 12 residues. V lost 8 bases and J lost 5, with 9 bases in between. CDR3 DNA: TGTGCCAGCCAGGTGCATACCGGGGAGCTGTTTTTT. Translating it yields CASQVHTGELFF.

The V gene is TRBV10-3, the J gene TRBJ1-2; 9 bases match TRBD1. Germline-derived CDR1 and CDR2 are ENHRY and SYGVKD. The J segment lost 5 bases and the V segment lost 3 bases, leaving 7 bases of the junction unmatched. This CDR3 comprises 15 residues. The CDR3 nucleotides read TGTGCCATCAGTGACTCCGCCGGGACAGGGTATGGCTACACCTTC. This sequence encodes CAISDSAGTGYGYTF.

This chain connects TRBV6-5 to TRBJ2-1; the D is unclear. This CDR3 is 13 amino acids long. The germline gives CDR1 MNHEY, CDR2 SVGAGI. V was clipped by 7 bases and J by 0 bases, with 7 bases between them. CDR3 region: CASTGYSYNEQFF. The CDR3 DNA is TGTGCCAGCACCGGATACTCCTACAATGAGCAGTTCTTC.

This clone was observed a few times. The chain has TRBV5-5 and TRBJ1-2; D is undetermined. The germline gives CDR1 SGHKS, CDR2 YYEKEE (reference sequence). The CDR3 is 13 amino acids. With 0 bases removed from V and 2 bases from J, the gap between germline ends came to 5 bases. CDR3 amino acids: CASSLAENYGYTF. In DNA form, the CDR3 reads TGTGCCAGCAGCTTGGCAGAAAACTATGGCTACACCTTC.

This clone is classed as medium-sized. The chain combines TRBV9 with TRBJ2-5; D is possibly TRBD2 (6 bases). In germline, CDR1 is SGDLS, CDR2 YYNGEE. V was cut by 4 bases and J by 2 bases, with 12 bases left in between. This CDR3 spans 14 amino acids. The CDR3 DNA sequence: TGTGCCAGCAGCACCGGGAGCCAACAAGAGACCCAGTACTTC. Its protein is CASSTGSQQETQYF.

This clone was observed a handful of times. As DNA, the CDR3 is TGTGCCAGCAGTTGGACGGTTTCCGAGCAGTACTTC. Translated, it gives CASSWTVSEQYF. J is TRBJ2-7 and V is TRBV11-2; no reliable D call. The CDR3 runs 12 residues. Germline CDR1 is SGHAT and CDR2 is FQNNGV. The ends were cut back, 6 bases at V and 6 bases at J, with 12 bases in the middle.

This clone was observed a few times. The rearrangement links TRBV14 to TRBJ2-1, with 7 bases fitting TRBD2. Germline CDR1 reads SGHDN; CDR2 reads FVKESK. V was clipped by 4 bases and J by 11 bases; unmatched bases: 17. The CDR3 totals 16 residues. The CDR3, as DNA: TGTGCCAGCAGCCCGCCGGGACTAAGAAGGCTAAATCAGCAGTTCTTC. This encodes CASSPPGLRRLNQQFF.

In its sample, this clone was seen many times. The rearrangement joins TRBV7-9 to TRBJ1-2; D remains unclear. Germline V gene sequence: CDR1 SEHNR, CDR2 FQNEAQ (reference sequence). This CDR3 is 15 amino acids long. V was clipped by 2 bases and J by 0 bases, with 10 bases between them. CDR3 protein: CASSLYARANYGYTF. CDR3 bases: TGTGCCAGCAGCTTATACGCCAGAGCTAACTATGGCTACACCTTC.

This clone was found a few times. The chain has TRBV7-8 and TRBJ1-6; D ambiguous. Germline lookup yields CDR1 SGHVS and CDR2 FQNEAQ. Trimming removed 5 bases from V and 3 bases from J, with 14 bases in between. CDR3 size: 16 residues. In nucleotides, the CDR3 is TGTGCCAGCAGCCCACGGACGGATCTCTATAATTCACCCCTCCACTTT. The encoded protein is CASSPRTDLYNSPLHF.

This clone was observed a handful of times. This chain joins TRBV6-5 and TRBJ1-1; perhaps TRBD1 as D (6 bases). Trimming shortened V by 0 bases and J by 12 bases, and 14 bases separated the two germline ends. The CDR3 length is 13 residues. The germline gives CDR1 MNHEY, CDR2 SVGAGI. In DNA, the CDR3 is TGTGCCAGCAGTTACTCGAGGGGGGGCGAAACTTTCTTT. Translated: CASSYSRGGETFF.

Only a few counts were recorded for this clone. The rearrangement uses TRBV6-5 and TRBJ1-3, with D unresolved. CDR3 length equals 14 residues. Germline CDR1 and CDR2: MNHEY and SVGAGI. V lost 4 bases and J lost 4, with 11 bases in between. CDR3 sequence: CASSSGLTGNTIYF. In nucleotides, the CDR3 is TGTGCCAGCAGTTCGGGTTTGACGGGAAACACCATATATTTT.

The chain is built from TRBV6-1 and TRBJ2-5; D call uncertain. Germline lookup yields CDR1 MNHNS and CDR2 SASEGT. V was trimmed by 5 bases and J by 5 bases, leaving 15 bases between them. The CDR3 covers 14 residues. CDR3 residues: CASSSRMAGETQYF. CDR3 in DNA: TGTGCCAGCAGTTCCCGGATGGCCGGGGAGACCCAGTACTTC.

This clone was found a few times. CDR3 loop: CASSIGFGPLAGELFF. The CDR3 DNA follows: TGTGCCAGTAGTATTGGTTTTGGGCCCTTGGCCGGGGAGCTGTTTTTT. The J gene is TRBJ2-2, the V gene TRBV19; D is uncertain. Between the trimmed V and J ends, which lost 3 bases and 6 bases, there was a span of 17 bases. CDR1 LNHDA and CDR2 SQIVND come from the germline V gene (reference sequence). The CDR3 covers 16 residues. Full variable domain (outside the CDR3, taken from reference TRBV19 and TRBJ2-2): DGGITQSPKYLFRKEGQNVTLSCEQNLNHDAMYWYRQDPGQGLRLIYYSQIVNDFQKGDIAEGYSVSREKKESFPLTVTSAQKNPTAFYLCASSIGFGPLAGELFFGEGSRLTVL.

DNA for the CDR3: TGCGCCAGCACCACATCCACAGGGATAGAGACCCAGTACTTC. Its protein is CASTTSTGIETQYF. The chain couples TRBV5-1 to TRBJ2-5; a possible D gene is TRBD1 (6 bases). Germline assignment: CDR1 SGHRS and CDR2 YFSETQ. This CDR3 has 14 amino acids. V lost 6 bases, J lost 4 bases, and 16 bases lay in between.

The chain links TRBV7-3 to TRBJ1-1; D is possibly TRBD1 (5 bases). Deletions cut 5 bases from V and 6 bases from J, with 16 bases between. The CDR3 covers 14 residues. Germline V lookup: CDR1 SGHTA, CDR2 FQGTGA. Here the CDR3 DNA reads TGTGCCAGCAGCCGAGGGACTAGGGTCTCTGAAGCTTTCTTT. Protein: CASSRGTRVSEAFF. The variable domain in full, with the rest retrieved from reference TRBV7-3 and TRBJ1-1, is GAGVSQTPSNKVTEKGKYVELRCDPISGHTALYWYRQSLGQGPEFLIYFQGTGAADDSGLPNDRFFAVRPEGSVSTLKIQRTERGDSAVYLCASSRGTRVSEAFFGQGTRLTVV.

The chain uses TRBV5-4 and TRBJ2-7; D remains unclear. Trimming took 4 bases from V and 2 from J, leaving 22 bases between them. The CDR3 runs 17 residues. CDR1 and CDR2 from the germline V gene are SGHNT and YYREEE (reference sequence). The DNA for the CDR3 is TGTGCCAGCAGCCAAAGGGTGTTGGGTGGTGGAGCCTACGAGCAGTACTTC. Translated: CASSQRVLGGGAYEQYF.

The chain links TRBV19 to TRBJ1-2, with 7 bases matching TRBD1. Losses at the gene ends were 6 bases for V and 5 bases for J; bases not matched to a gene: 9. CDR1 and CDR2 from the germline V gene are LNHDA and SQIVND (reference sequence). The CDR3 is 14 amino acids. CDR3 sequence reads: CASRDRDRTYGYTF. The CDR3 region has the DNA TGTGCCAGTAGAGACCGGGACAGAACTTATGGCTACACCTTC. Full variable domain (outside the CDR3, taken from reference TRBV19 and TRBJ1-2): DGGITQSPKYLFRKEGQNVTLSCEQNLNHDAMYWYRQDPGQGLRLIYYSQIVNDFQKGDIAEGYSVSREKKESFPLTVTSAQKNPTAFYLCASRDRDRTYGYTFGSGTRLTVV.

This clone was detected only a few times. The CDR3: CASSPSSRIYSYEQYF. The DNA of the CDR3 is TGCGCCAGCAGCCCATCAAGCCGGATCTACTCCTACGAGCAGTACTTC. This sequence joins TRBV5-1 and TRBJ2-7, with no clear D. Per germline, CDR1 SGHRS and CDR2 YFSETQ. There are 16 residues in the CDR3. Between the trimmed V and J ends, which lost 4 bases and 0 bases, there was a span of 17 bases.

The chain combines TRBV10-3 with TRBJ1-2, with a tentative D call TRBD1 (6 bases). CDR1 is ENHRY, CDR2 SYGVKD, per germline. V dropped 7 bases and J dropped 8 bases, with 14 bases sitting between them. This CDR3 contains 12 residues. CDR3: CAITQGNGGYTF. CDR3 nucleotides: TGTGCCATCACTCAGGGGAATGGGGGCTACACCTTC.